Listed here are 21 T cell receptor beta chains from one sample, sequenced in a study of STAT3 mutations in large granular lymphocyte leukemia. Study-wide results and caveats: In T-cell large granular lymphocyte leukemia, about half of patients showed multiple immunodominant subclonotypes.

Produced via immunoSEQ multiplex PCR; TCRdb's table is partial and in-frame only. In the table there are tens of thousands of clones, about 81% of which are singletons. No antigen has been identified for these receptors. The sample consisted of PBMCs. The receptor source for this set is a human donor with T large granular lymphocyte leukemia. Some clones in this sample may be carry-over from other donors' samples.

The chain joins TRBV29-1 to TRBJ2-4; D not certain. CDR3 size: 12 residues. With 3 bases removed from V and 8 bases from J, the gap between germline ends came to 11 bases. The V gene's germline CDR1 is SQVTM and CDR2 ANQGSEA. This CDR3 is CSVEGGLDIQYF. The CDR3 DNA reads as TGCAGCGTTGAGGGTGGCTTAGACATTCAGTACTTC.

This sequence joins TRBV25-1 and TRBJ2-1; 13 nucleotides agree with TRBD2. Germline V gene lookup returns CDR1 MGHDK and CDR2 SYGVNS. V lost 4 bases to trimming and J lost 6 bases; unmatched junction nucleotides: 6. The length of the CDR3 is 16 residues. The CDR3 DNA is TGTGCCAGCAGTGTCCTACTAGCGGGGGGGATCAATGAGCAGTTCTTC. This encodes CASSVLLAGGINEQFF.

The J gene is TRBJ1-2, the V gene TRBV5-1, with 10 bases fitting TRBD1. The trim removed 4 bases at V and 5 bases at J, leaving 8 bases unmatched. The CDR3 totals 15 residues. Germline loops: CDR1 SGHRS, CDR2 YFSETQ. The CDR3 protein is CASSPGQGDLYGYTF. Written as DNA, the CDR3 is TGCGCCAGCAGCCCAGGACAGGGGGACCTTTATGGCTACACCTTC.

This chain joins TRBV6-6 and TRBJ1-1; TRBD1 matches at 8 bases. V gave up 5 bases and J gave up 11 bases; unmatched junction bases: 13. Germline values: CDR1 MNHNY, CDR2 SVGAGI (reference sequence). This CDR3 has 14 amino acids. The CDR3 is CASSDGQGISSAFF. CDR3 nucleotides: TGTGCCAGCAGTGACGGACAGGGTATTTCTAGTGCTTTCTTT.

The CDR3 DNA reads TGTGCCTCTAGGGGCAGCTCTGGAAACACCATATATTTT. Translation: CASRGSSGNTIYF. The J gene is TRBJ1-3, the V gene TRBV30, with D tentatively TRBD1 (5 bases). Trimming stripped 7 bases from V and 0 bases from J, with 10 bases between. The CDR3 loop spans 13 amino acids. Germline lookup yields CDR1 GTSNPN and CDR2 SVGIG (reference sequence).

This chain connects TRBV7-9 to TRBJ1-3; D might be TRBD1 (6 bases). V lost 5 bases, J lost 4 bases, and 15 bases lay in between. Germline CDR1 reads SEHNR; CDR2 reads FQNEAQ (reference sequence). The CDR3 sequence is 15 residues long. CDR3 sequence: CASSPRQVGGNTIYF. For the CDR3, the DNA is TGTGCCAGCAGCCCCCGACAGGTCGGGGGAAACACCATATATTTT. The whole variable domain, filled in from reference TRBV7-9 and TRBJ1-3, reads DTGVSQNPRHKITKRGQNVTFRCDPISEHNRLYWYRQTLGQGPEFLTYFQNEAQLEKSRLLSDRFSAERPKGSFSTLEIQRTEQGDSAMYLCASSPRQVGGNTIYFGEGSWLTVV.

The chain carries TRBV6-4 and TRBJ1-2, with 7 bases aligning to TRBD1. There are 13 residues in the CDR3. Germline V gene sequence: CDR1 MRHNA, CDR2 SNTAGT. V gave up 0 bases and J gave up 7 bases; unmatched junction bases: 2. The CDR3 nucleotides read TGTGCCAGCAGTGACTCGACAGGGAGTGGCTACACCTTC. Amino acid sequence: CASSDSTGSGYTF.

V usage is TRBV19 and J usage is TRBJ1-2, with D perhaps TRBD1 (6 bases). The CDR3 runs 13 residues. Trimming pared 4 bases from V and 2 bases from J, leaving 8 bases between. Looked up from germline, CDR1 is LNHDA and CDR2 is SQIVND (reference sequence). CDR3 sequence: CASSRGLNYGYTF. In DNA, the CDR3 is TGTGCCAGTAGTAGGGGGCTCAACTATGGCTACACCTTC.

The gene calls are TRBV7-9 and TRBJ2-7, with TRBD1 matching over 8 bases. J gave up 1 base and V 5 bases, and 7 bases lay outside the gene matches. Germline V gives CDR1 SEHNR, CDR2 FQNEAQ (reference sequence). The CDR3 loop spans 15 amino acids. CDR3 sequence (DNA): TGTGCCAGCAGCCCGACAGGGGCAACGTCCTACGAGCAGTACTTC. Translating it yields CASSPTGATSYEQYF.

The chain carries TRBV6-6 and TRBJ1-6; D is unresolved. The CDR3 length is 13 residues. The germline gives CDR1 MNHNY, CDR2 SVGAGI (reference sequence). Trimming removed 2 bases from V and 9 bases from J, with 8 bases in between. CDR3 amino acids: CASSYGSFSPLHF. CDR3 coding DNA: TGTGCCAGCAGTTACGGGTCCTTTTCACCCCTCCACTTT.

The CDR3 nucleotides are TGCACCTCGCTAGGGACTTCAGAAGCTTTCTTT. Translating it yields CTSLGTSEAFF. The rearrangement links TRBV20-1 to TRBJ1-1; D is perhaps TRBD1 (5 bases). The CDR3 sequence is 11 residues long. Germline CDR1 reads DFQATT; CDR2 reads SNEGSKA (reference sequence).

The chain joins TRBV5-6 to TRBJ2-5, with D possibly TRBD1 on 5 matching bases. Germline V gene lookup returns CDR1 SGHDT and CDR2 YYEEEE. The CDR3 sequence is 11 residues long. V was cut by 2 bases and J by 10 bases, with 9 bases left in between. For the CDR3, the DNA is TGTGCCAGCAGCTTAAGGCAGGGCCAGTACTTC. It translates to CASSLRQGQYF.

V and J are TRBV5-1 and TRBJ2-1; D perhaps matches TRBD2 (6 bases). The CDR3 is 13 amino acids. The V gene's germline CDR1 is SGHRS and CDR2 YFSETQ. Trimming took 3 bases from V and 7 from J, leaving 11 bases between them. The CDR3 DNA reads TGCGCCAGCAGCTCGTCGGGACTGAATGAGCAGTTCTTC. This translates into CASSSSGLNEQFF.

The chain's CDR3 is CASSSGGTPQQYV. In DNA form, the CDR3 reads TGTGCCAGCAGTTCCGGAGGGACCCCTCAGCAGTACGTC. The chain joins TRBV28 to TRBJ2-7, with TRBD2 as a possible D gene (6 bases). Germline CDR1 is MDHEN and CDR2 is SYDVKM. The CDR3 has 13 residues. Trimming cost V 4 bases and J 8 bases, with 15 bases left between them.

The chain is built from TRBV4-2 and TRBJ1-6, with D tentatively TRBD1 (5 bases). The ends were cut back, 0 bases at V and 8 bases at J, with 11 bases in the middle. The CDR3 loop spans 15 amino acids. The germline CDR1 and CDR2 sequences are LGHNA and YNFKEQ. Written as DNA, the CDR3 is TGTGCCAGCAGCCAAGAACAGGCCGGGGATTCACCCCTCCACTTT. Amino acids: CASSQEQAGDSPLHF.

This clone has just a few counts. V is TRBV5-1 and J is TRBJ2-7; 9 bases line up with TRBD1. Germline V CDR1 and CDR2: SGHRS, YFSETQ. J lost 1 base, V lost 1 base, and 12 bases had no gene match. The CDR3 extends over 18 amino acids. The CDR3: CASSLWATGQGRSYEQYF. DNA of the CDR3: TGCGCCAGCAGCTTGTGGGCCACCGGACAGGGGCGATCCTACGAGCAGTACTTC.

The chain is built from TRBV6-5 and TRBJ2-5; perhaps TRBD2 as D (5 bases). V was shortened by 7 bases and J by 5 bases, with 14 bases between the two germline ends. The CDR3 is 13 residues long. Germline values: CDR1 MNHEY, CDR2 SVGAGI. The CDR3 protein is CASIRGAVETQYF. Written as DNA, the CDR3 is TGTGCCAGCATCCGGGGTGCAGTGGAGACCCAGTACTTC.

The chain employs TRBV4-3 and TRBJ2-2; tentatively, D is TRBD1 or TRBD2 (6 bases each). CDR1 and CDR2 from the germline V gene are LGHNA and YSLEER. The germline V and J ends were trimmed by 8 bases and 6 bases, with 22 bases remaining between them. The CDR3 loop spans 16 amino acids. The CDR3 nucleotides are TGCGCCAGCTCTCTGAGTGGTCCGGGGGCGCCCGGGGAGCTGTTTTTT. Translation: CASSLSGPGAPGELFF.

The chain has TRBV15 and TRBJ1-2; D not resolved. Germline loops: CDR1 LNHNV, CDR2 YYDKDF (reference sequence). The CDR3 has 13 residues. V gave up 8 bases and J gave up 4 bases, with 14 bases separating them. The CDR3 DNA sequence: TGTGCCACCGGCCTCACGGAGGGCTATGGCTACACCTTC. Its translation: CATGLTEGYGYTF.

The table lists this clone with a count of one. This chain joins TRBV28 and TRBJ2-7; 7 positions agree with TRBD1. The length of the CDR3 is 13 residues. CDR1 and CDR2 (germline): MDHEN, SYDVKM. The V and J ends lost 8 bases and 1 base, in that order; junction bases with no gene match: 5. The CDR3 protein is CASWTGSSYEQYF. The CDR3 DNA follows: TGTGCCAGCTGGACAGGATCTTCCTACGAGCAGTACTTC. The complete variable domain, with remaining parts taken from reference TRBV28 and TRBJ2-7, reads DVKVTQSSRYLVKRTGEKVFLECVQDMDHENMFWYRQDPGLGLRLIYFSYDVKMKEKGDIPEGYSVSREKKERFSLILESASTNQTSMYLCASWTGSSYEQYFGPGTRLTVT.

The gene calls are TRBV2 and TRBJ1-6, with no clear D. CDR1 SNHLY and CDR2 FYNNEI come from the germline V gene. The CDR3 contains 14 residues. V gave up 4 bases and J gave up 9 bases, with 13 bases separating them. The chain's CDR3 is CASSGWGEGSPLHF. The CDR3, as DNA: TGTGCCAGCAGTGGGTGGGGAGAGGGTTCACCCCTCCACTTT.